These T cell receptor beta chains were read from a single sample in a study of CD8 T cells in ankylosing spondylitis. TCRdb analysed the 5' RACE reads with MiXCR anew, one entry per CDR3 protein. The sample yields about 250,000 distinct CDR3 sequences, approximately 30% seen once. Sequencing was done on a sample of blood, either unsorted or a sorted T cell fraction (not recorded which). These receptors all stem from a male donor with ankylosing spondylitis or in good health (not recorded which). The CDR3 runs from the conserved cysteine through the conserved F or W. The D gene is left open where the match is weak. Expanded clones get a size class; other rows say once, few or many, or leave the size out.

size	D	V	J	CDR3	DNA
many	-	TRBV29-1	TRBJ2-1	CSVPGPANEQFF	TGCAGCGTCCCCGGACCGGCTAATGAGCAGTTCTTC
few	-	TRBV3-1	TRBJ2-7	CASSHGAGEQYF	TGTGCCAGCAGCCACGGGGCCGGCGAGCAGTACTTC
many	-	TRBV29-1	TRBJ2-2	CSARENTGELFF	TGCAGCGCAAGGGAGAACACCGGGGAGCTGTTTTTT
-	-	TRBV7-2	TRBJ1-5	CASSLGQPGKPQHF	TGTGCCAGCAGCTTAGGGCAGCCGGGGAAGCCCCAGCATTTT
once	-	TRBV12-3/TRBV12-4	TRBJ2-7	CASSFGYKGSYEQYF	TGTGCCAGCAGTTTCGGGTACAAGGGCTCCTACGAGCAGTACTTC
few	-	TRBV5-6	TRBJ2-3	CASSFGLADTQYF	TGTGCCAGCAGCTTCGGACTTGCAGATACGCAGTATTTT
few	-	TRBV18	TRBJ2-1	CASSTERAAWDEQFF	TGTGCCAGCTCAACTGAGCGGGCCGCTTGGGATGAGCAGTTCTTC
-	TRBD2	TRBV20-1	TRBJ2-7	CSARDILAGVYEQYF	TGCAGTGCTAGAGACATACTAGCGGGGGTATACGAGCAGTACTTC
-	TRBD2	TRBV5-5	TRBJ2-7	CASSFSGGASGEQYF	TGTGCCAGCAGTTTTAGCGGGGGGGCCTCCGGAGAGCAGTACTTC
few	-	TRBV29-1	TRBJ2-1	CSVWGVNNEQFF	TGCAGCGTTTGGGGGGTAAACAATGAGCAGTTCTTC
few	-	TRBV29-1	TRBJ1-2	CSVEAVPNYGYTF	TGCAGCGTTGAGGCGGTCCCTAACTATGGCTACACCTTC
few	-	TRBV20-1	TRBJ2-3	CSATPRPDTQYF	TGCAGTGCTACCCCAAGACCAGATACGCAGTATTTT
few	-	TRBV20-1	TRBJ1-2	CSAIPGATGYGYTF	TGCAGTGCTATCCCGGGGGCCACAGGCTATGGCTACACCTTC
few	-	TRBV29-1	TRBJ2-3	CSAQRPDTQYF	TGCAGCGCCCAGAGGCCAGATACGCAGTATTTT
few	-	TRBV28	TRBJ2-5	CASSAGTGQETQYF	TGTGCCAGCAGTGCCGGGACTGGCCAAGAGACCCAGTACTTC
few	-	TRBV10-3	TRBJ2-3	CAITPGGGTDTQYF	TGTGCCATCACCCCGGGGGGCGGCACAGATACGCAGTATTTT
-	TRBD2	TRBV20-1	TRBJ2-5	CSARDGLAGVGETQYF	TGCAGTGCTAGAGACGGACTAGCGGGGGTGGGGGAGACCCAGTACTTC
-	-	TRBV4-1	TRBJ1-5	CASSQSPDRANQPQHF	TGCGCCAGCAGCCAATCGCCCGACAGAGCAAATCAGCCCCAGCATTTT
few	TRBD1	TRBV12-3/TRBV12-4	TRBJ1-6	CASSPTGINSPLHF	TGTGCCAGCAGTCCGACAGGGATTAATTCACCCCTCCACTTT
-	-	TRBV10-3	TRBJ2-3	CAISESAGGADTQYF	TGTGCCATCAGTGAGTCGGCGGGTGGGGCAGATACGCAGTATTTT
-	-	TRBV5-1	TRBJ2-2	CASSPTENTGELFF	TGCGCCAGCAGCCCCACGGAGAACACCGGGGAGCTGTTTTTT
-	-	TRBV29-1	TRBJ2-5	CSVHRQDYQETQYF	TGCAGCGTCCACCGACAGGACTACCAAGAGACCCAGTACTTC
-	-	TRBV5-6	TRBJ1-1	CASSPGADNTEAFF	TGTGCCAGCAGCCCAGGGGCGGACAACACTGAAGCTTTCTTT
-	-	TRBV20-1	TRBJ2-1	CSATAGNYNEQFF	TGCAGTGCTACAGCGGGCAACTACAATGAGCAGTTCTTC
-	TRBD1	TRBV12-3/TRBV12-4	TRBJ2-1	CASSSPGTGIDEQFF	TGTGCCAGCAGTAGTCCCGGGACAGGGATCGATGAGCAGTTCTTC
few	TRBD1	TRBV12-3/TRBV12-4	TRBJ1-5	CATGTGGVSNQPQHF	TGTGCCACCGGGACAGGGGGGGTTAGCAATCAGCCCCAGCATTTT
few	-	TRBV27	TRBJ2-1	CASSAGTEHNEQFF	TGTGCCAGCAGCGCCGGGACCGAGCACAATGAGCAGTTCTTC
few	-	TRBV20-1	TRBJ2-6	CSANRDGLQAGANVLTF	TGCAGTGCTAACAGGGATGGGCTCCAGGCTGGGGCCAACGTCCTGACTTTC
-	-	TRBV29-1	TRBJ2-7	CSVEVSGYGQYF	TGCAGCGTTGAGGTCTCGGGGTACGGGCAGTACTTC
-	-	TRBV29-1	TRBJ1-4	CSVVTGGEKLFF	TGCAGCGTTGTGACGGGGGGTGAAAAACTGTTTTTT
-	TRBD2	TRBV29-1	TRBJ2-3	CSVHLSLAGATDTQYF	TGCAGCGTCCACCTCTCCTTAGCGGGGGCCACAGATACGCAGTATTTT
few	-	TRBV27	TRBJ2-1	CASSLGGIVNEQFF	TGTGCCAGCAGTTTGGGTGGAATCGTCAATGAGCAGTTCTTC
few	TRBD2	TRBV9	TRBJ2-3	CASSVTSGNTDTQYF	TGTGCCAGCAGCGTAACTAGCGGAAACACAGATACGCAGTATTTT
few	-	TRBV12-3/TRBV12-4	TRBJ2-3	CASRPGDTQYF	TGTGCCAGCAGACCTGGGGATACGCAGTATTTT
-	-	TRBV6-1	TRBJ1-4	CASREDGGPEKLFF	TGTGCCAGCAGGGAGGACGGAGGCCCTGAAAAACTGTTTTTT
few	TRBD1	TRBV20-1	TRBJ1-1	CSAPGTAVNTEAFF	TGCAGTGCTCCCGGGACAGCAGTGAACACTGAAGCTTTCTTT
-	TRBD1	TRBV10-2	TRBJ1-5	CASSGDSGQPQHF	TGCGCCAGCAGTGGGGACAGTGGCCAGCCCCAGCATTTT
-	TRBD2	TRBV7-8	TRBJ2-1	CASSPALLAGGWNEQFF	TGTGCCAGCAGCCCCGCCCTACTAGCGGGGGGGTGGAATGAGCAGTTCTTC
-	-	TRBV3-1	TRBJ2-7	CASSPEGFEQYF	TGTGCCAGCAGCCCGGAGGGGTTCGAGCAGTACTTC
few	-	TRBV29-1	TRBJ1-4	CSVFTTRRTTNEKLFF	TGCAGCGTTTTTACGACACGCCGCACAACTAATGAAAAACTGTTTTTT
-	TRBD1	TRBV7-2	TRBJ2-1	CASSLRGLVEQFF	TGTGCCAGCAGCTTAAGGGGGCTCGTTGAGCAGTTCTTC
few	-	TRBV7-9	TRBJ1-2	CASSLEGYGYTF	TGTGCCAGCAGCTTAGAAGGGTATGGCTACACCTTC
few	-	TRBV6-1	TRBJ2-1	CASSARDGYNEQFF	TGTGCCAGCAGCGCCCGGGACGGATACAATGAGCAGTTCTTC
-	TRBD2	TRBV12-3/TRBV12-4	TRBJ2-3	CTSSLNSGTRRSTDTQYF	TGTACCAGCAGTTTAAACTCGGGGACTAGGCGGAGCACAGATACGCAGTATTTT
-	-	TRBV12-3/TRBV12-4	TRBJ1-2	CATVVMPYGYTF	TGTGCCACGGTCGTCATGCCCTATGGCTACACCTTC
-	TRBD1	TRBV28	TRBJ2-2	CASSSRDRAVGELFF	TGTGCCAGCAGTTCCCGGGACAGGGCCGTCGGGGAGCTGTTTTTT
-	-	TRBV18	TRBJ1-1	CASSPAMNTEAFF	TGTGCCAGCTCACCAGCCATGAACACTGAAGCTTTCTTT
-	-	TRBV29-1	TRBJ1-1	CSVARQEGTEAFF	TGCAGCGTCGCCCGACAGGAGGGCACTGAAGCTTTCTTT
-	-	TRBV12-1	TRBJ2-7	CASSSVQYF	TGTGCCAGCAGCTCCGTCCAGTACTTC
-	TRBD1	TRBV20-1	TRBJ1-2	CSATGTGYGYTF	TGCAGTGCTACCGGGACAGGGTATGGCTACACCTTC
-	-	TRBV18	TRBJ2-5	CASSPEVGRQETQYF	TGTGCCAGCTCACCAGAGGTAGGCAGGCAAGAGACCCAGTACTTC